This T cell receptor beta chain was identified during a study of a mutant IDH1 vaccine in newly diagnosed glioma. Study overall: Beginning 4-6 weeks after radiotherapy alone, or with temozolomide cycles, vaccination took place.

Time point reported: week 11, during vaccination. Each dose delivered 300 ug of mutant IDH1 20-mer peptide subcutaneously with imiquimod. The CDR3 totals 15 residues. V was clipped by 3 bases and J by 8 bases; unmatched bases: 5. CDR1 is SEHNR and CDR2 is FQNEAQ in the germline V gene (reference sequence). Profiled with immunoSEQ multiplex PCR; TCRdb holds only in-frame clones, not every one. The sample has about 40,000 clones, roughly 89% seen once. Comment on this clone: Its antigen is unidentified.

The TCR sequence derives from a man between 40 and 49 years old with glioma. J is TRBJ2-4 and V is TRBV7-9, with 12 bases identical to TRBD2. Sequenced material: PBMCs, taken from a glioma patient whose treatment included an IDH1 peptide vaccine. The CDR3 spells CASSFLAGGGDIQYF. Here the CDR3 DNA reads TGTGCCAGCAGCTTTCTAGCGGGAGGGGGGGACATTCAGTACTTC.